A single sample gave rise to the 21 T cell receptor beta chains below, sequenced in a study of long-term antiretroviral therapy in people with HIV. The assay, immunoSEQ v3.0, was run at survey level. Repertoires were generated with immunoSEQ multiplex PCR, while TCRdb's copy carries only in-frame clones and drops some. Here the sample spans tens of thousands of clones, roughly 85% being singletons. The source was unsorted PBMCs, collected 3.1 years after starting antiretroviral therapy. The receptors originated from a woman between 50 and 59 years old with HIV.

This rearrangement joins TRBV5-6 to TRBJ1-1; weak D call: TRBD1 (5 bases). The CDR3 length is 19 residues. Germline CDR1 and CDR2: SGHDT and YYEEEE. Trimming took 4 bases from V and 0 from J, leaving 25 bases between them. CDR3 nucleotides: TGTGCCAGCAGCCAACCATCCCGGGGGGAATTCCGCATGAACACTGAAGCTTTCTTT. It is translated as CASSQPSRGEFRMNTEAFF.

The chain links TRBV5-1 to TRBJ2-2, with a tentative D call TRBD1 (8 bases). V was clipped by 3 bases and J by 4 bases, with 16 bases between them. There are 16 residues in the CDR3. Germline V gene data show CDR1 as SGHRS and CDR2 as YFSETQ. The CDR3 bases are TGCGCCAGCAGCTACGACAGGGGCGGGGGCACCGGGGAGCTGTTTTTT. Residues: CASSYDRGGGTGELFF.

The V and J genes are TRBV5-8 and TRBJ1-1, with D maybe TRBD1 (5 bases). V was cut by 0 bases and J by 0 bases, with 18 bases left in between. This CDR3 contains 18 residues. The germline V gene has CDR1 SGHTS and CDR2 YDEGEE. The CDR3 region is CASSLGQPFIGMNTEAFF. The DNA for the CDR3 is TGTGCCAGCAGCTTGGGACAGCCTTTTATAGGCATGAACACTGAAGCTTTCTTT.

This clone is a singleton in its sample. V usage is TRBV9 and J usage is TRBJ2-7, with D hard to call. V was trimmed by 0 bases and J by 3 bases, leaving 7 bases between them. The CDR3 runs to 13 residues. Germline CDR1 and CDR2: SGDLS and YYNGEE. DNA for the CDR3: TGTGCCAGCAGCGTAGTGGACGGCTACGAGCAGTACTTC. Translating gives CASSVVDGYEQYF.

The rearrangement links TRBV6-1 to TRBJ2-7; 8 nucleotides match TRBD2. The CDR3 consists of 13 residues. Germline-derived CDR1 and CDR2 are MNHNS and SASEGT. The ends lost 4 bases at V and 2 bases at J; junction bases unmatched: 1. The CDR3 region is CASSGGLAYEQYF. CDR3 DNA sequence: TGTGCCAGCAGTGGGGGACTAGCCTACGAGCAGTACTTC.

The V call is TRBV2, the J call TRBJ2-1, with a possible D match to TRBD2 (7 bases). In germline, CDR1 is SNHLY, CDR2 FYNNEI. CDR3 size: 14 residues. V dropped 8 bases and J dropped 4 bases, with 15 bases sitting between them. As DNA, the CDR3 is TGTGCCAGCTCAAGAGGGGGGGCATACAATGAGCAGTTCTTC. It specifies CASSRGGAYNEQFF.

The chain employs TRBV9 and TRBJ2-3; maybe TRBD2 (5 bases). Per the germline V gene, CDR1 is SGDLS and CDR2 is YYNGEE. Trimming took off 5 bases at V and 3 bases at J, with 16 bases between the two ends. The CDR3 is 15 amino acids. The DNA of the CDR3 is TGTGCCAGCAGGGCAACGGGGTTGGGTACAGATACGCAGTATTTT. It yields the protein CASRATGLGTDTQYF. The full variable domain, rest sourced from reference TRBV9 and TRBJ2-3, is DSGVTQTPKHLITATGQRVTLRCSPRSGDLSVYWYQQSLDQGLQFLIQYYNGEERAKGNILERFSAQQFPDLHSELNLSSLELGDSALYFCASRATGLGTDTQYFGPGTRLTVL.

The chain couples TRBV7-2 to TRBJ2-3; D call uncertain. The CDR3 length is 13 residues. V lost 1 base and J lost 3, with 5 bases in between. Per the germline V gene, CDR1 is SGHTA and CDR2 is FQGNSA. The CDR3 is CASSLDLTDTQYF. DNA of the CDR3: TGTGCCAGCAGCTTAGACTTAACAGATACGCAGTATTTT.

The CDR3 DNA reads as TGTGCCAGCTCACTAAGGGCAGGGGGAGGCACTGAAGCTTTCTTT. Protein sequence: CASSLRAGGGTEAFF. The rearrangement joins TRBV18 to TRBJ1-1, with 7 bases identical to TRBD1. The germline gives CDR1 KGHSH, CDR2 LQKENI. The CDR3 has 15 amino acids. Trimming took 4 bases from V and 4 from J; bases not matched to a gene: 9.

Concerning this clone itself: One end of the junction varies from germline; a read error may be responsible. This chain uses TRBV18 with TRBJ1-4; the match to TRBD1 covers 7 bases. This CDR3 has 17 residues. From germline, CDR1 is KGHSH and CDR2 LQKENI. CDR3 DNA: TGTGTCAGCTCACCACAATCCCCACAACAGGGGAATGAAAAACTGTTTTTT. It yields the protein CVSSPQSPQQGNEKLFF.

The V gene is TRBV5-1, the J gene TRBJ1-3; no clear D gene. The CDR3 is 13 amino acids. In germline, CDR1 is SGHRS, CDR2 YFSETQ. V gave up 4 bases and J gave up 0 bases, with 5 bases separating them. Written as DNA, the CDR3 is TGCGCCAGCAGCACAACCTCTGGAAACACCATATATTTT. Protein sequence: CASSTTSGNTIYF. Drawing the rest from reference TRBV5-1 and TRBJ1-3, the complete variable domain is KAGVTQTPRYLIKTRGQQVTLSCSPISGHRSVSWYQQTPGQGLQFLFEYFSETQRNKGNFPGRFSGRQFSNSRSEMNVSTLELGDSALYLCASSTTSGNTIYFGEGSWLTVV.

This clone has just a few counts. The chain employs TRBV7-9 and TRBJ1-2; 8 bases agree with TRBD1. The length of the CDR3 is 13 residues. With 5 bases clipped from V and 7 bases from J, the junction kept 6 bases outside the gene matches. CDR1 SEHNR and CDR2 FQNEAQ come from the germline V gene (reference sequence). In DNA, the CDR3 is TGTGCCAGCAGCCTGACAGGGGATGGTGGCTACACCTTC. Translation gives CASSLTGDGGYTF. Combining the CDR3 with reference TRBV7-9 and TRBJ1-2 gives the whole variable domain DTGVSQNPRHKITKRGQNVTFRCDPISEHNRLYWYRQTLGQGPEFLTYFQNEAQLEKSRLLSDRFSAERPKGSFSTLEIQRTEQGDSAMYLCASSLTGDGGYTFGSGTRLTVV.

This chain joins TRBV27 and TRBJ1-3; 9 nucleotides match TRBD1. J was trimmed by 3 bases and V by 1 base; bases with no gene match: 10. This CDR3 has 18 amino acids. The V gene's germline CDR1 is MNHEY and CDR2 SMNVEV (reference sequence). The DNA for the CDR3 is TGTGCCAGCAGTTTATACGGGGACAGGGCGGTCGGTGGAAACACCATATATTTT. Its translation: CASSLYGDRAVGGNTIYF.

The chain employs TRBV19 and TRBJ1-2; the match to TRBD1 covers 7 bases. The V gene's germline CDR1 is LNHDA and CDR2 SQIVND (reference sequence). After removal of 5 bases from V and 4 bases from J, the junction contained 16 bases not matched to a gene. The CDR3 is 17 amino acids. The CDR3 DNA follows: TGTGCCAGTAGTGCAACACAGGTAACTGGACAGGTCTATGGCTACACCTTC. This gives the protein CASSATQVTGQVYGYTF. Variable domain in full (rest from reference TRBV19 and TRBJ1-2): DGGITQSPKYLFRKEGQNVTLSCEQNLNHDAMYWYRQDPGQGLRLIYYSQIVNDFQKGDIAEGYSVSREKKESFPLTVTSAQKNPTAFYLCASSATQVTGQVYGYTFGSGTRLTVV.

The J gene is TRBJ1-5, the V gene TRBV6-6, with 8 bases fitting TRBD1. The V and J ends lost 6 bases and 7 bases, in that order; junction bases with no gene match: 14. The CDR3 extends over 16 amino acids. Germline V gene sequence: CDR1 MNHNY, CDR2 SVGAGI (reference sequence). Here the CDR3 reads CASSRGPGRVEQPQHF. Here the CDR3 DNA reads TGTGCCAGCAGCAGGGGGCCGGGAAGGGTAGAACAGCCCCAGCATTTT.

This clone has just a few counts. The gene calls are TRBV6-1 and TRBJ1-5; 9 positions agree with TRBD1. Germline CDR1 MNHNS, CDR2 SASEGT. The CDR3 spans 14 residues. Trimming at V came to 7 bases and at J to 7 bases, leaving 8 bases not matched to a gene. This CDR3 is CASTLQGAGQPQHF. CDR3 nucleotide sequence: TGTGCCAGCACCCTACAGGGGGCAGGACAGCCCCAGCATTTT.

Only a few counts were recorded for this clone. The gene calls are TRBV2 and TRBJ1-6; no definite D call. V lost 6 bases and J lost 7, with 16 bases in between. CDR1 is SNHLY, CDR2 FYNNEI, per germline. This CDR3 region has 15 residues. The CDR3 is CASRDGRGGNSPLHF. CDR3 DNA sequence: TGTGCCAGCAGGGATGGTCGGGGTGGCAATTCACCCCTCCACTTT. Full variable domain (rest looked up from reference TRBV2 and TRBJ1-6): EPEVTQTPSHQVTQMGQEVILRCVPISNHLYFYWYRQILGQKVEFLVSFYNNEISEKSEIFDDQFSVERPDGSNFTLKIRSTKLEDSAMYFCASRDGRGGNSPLHFGNGTRLTVT.

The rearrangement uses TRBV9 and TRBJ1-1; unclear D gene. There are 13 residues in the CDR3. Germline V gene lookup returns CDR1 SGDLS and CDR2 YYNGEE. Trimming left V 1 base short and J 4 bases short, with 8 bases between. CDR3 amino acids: CASSVTPTTEAFF. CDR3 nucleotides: TGTGCCAGCAGCGTAACCCCAACCACTGAAGCTTTCTTT.

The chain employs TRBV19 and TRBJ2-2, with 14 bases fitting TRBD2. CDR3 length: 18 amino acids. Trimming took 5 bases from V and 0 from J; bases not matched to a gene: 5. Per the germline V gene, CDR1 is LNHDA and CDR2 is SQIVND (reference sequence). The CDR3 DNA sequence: TGTGCCAGTAGTCCGGGACTAGCGGGGGCCTCGAACACCGGGGAGCTGTTTTTT. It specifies CASSPGLAGASNTGELFF.

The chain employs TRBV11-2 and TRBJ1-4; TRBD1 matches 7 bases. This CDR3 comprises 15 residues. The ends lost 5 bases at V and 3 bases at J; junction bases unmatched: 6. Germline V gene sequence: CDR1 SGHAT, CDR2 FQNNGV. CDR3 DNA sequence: TGTGCCAGCAGCGTCAGACAGGGACCTAATGAAAAACTGTTTTTT. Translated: CASSVRQGPNEKLFF. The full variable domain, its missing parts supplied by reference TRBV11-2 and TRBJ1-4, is EAGVAQSPRYKIIEKRQSVAFWCNPISGHATLYWYQQILGQGPKLLIQFQNNGVVDDSQLPKDRFSAERLKGVDSTLKIQPAKLEDSAVYLCASSVRQGPNEKLFFGSGTQLSVL.

The CDR3, as DNA: TGCGCCAGCAGCCAAGAAGGGAGTCGGGGCGAAAAACTGTTTTTT. Translation: CASSQEGSRGEKLFF. The chain employs TRBV4-3 and TRBJ1-4; D may be TRBD1 (5 bases). Between the trimmed V and J ends, which lost 0 bases and 8 bases, there was a span of 13 bases. From germline, CDR1 is LGHNA and CDR2 YSLEER. The CDR3 loop spans 15 amino acids.